This T cell receptor beta chain was found in a study of T cell changes during pregnancy in multiple sclerosis. CDR1 is MNHEY and CDR2 is SVGAGI in the germline V gene. This CDR3 has 12 residues. V was cut by 4 bases and J by 8 bases, with 11 bases left in between. Profiling relied on immunoSEQ multiplex PCR, and the TCRdb table lists in-frame clones only, not all of them. The sample lists fewer than 35,000 clones, about 93% occurring once. The receptor was isolated from a female donor with multiple sclerosis, enrolled in a pregnancy study. This sample comprised CD4+ T cells from peripheral blood mononuclear cells, obtained after pregnancy. The genes are TRBV6-5 and TRBJ1-1; D possibly corresponds to TRBD1 (5 bases). This CDR3 reads CASSSTGPEAFF. For the CDR3, the DNA is TGTGCCAGCAGTTCCACAGGCCCCGAAGCTTTCTTT.